These 16 T cell receptor beta chains share one sample of origin, sequenced in a study of blood T cell repertoires in COVID-19. This table comes from immunoSEQ multiplex PCR, and its TCRdb copy is limited to in-frame clones, with some not included. The top ten hold around 3.9% of the sample, which has fewer than 350,000 clones, over 85% seen once. The sequenced material came from peripheral blood. The receptors originated from a woman aged 55-70 years with COVID-19, enrolled during active disease.

The V gene is TRBV7-9, the J gene TRBJ1-1, with D possibly being TRBD1 (6 bases). CDR1 is SEHNR and CDR2 is FQNEAQ in the germline V gene (reference sequence). Trimming stripped 6 bases from V and 1 base from J, with 12 bases between. The CDR3 spans 14 residues. For the CDR3, the DNA is TGTGCCAGCAGTTCACAGGGTTGGAACACTGAAGCTTTCTTT. Protein: CASSSQGWNTEAFF.

The chain has TRBV5-1 and TRBJ2-7, with TRBD1 matching over 9 bases. The germline gives CDR1 SGHRS, CDR2 YFSETQ. There are 15 residues in the CDR3. J was trimmed by 3 bases and V by 2 bases; bases with no gene match: 6. The CDR3 DNA reads as TGCGCCAGCAGCTTCGGGGACAGGGACGTCTACGAGCAGTACTTC. It is translated as CASSFGDRDVYEQYF.

This clone appeared a single time. The rearrangement uses TRBV5-1 and TRBJ2-3; 12 bases align to TRBD2. After removal of 0 bases from V and 4 bases from J, the junction contained 3 bases not matched to a gene. CDR1 is SGHRS, CDR2 YFSETQ, per germline. This CDR3 comprises 16 residues. CDR3 sequence: CASSLGTSGVSDTQYF. DNA for the CDR3: TGCGCCAGCAGCTTGGGGACTAGCGGGGTGTCAGATACGCAGTATTTT.

Written as DNA, the CDR3 is TGTGCCAGCAGGGGACTCTGGAACACTGAAGCTTTCTTT. Amino acid sequence: CASRGLWNTEAFF. The chain combines TRBV27 with TRBJ1-1, with D tentatively TRBD1 (5 bases). Trimming shortened V by 6 bases and J by 1 base, and 9 bases separated the two germline ends. This CDR3 has 13 residues. CDR1 MNHEY and CDR2 SMNVEV come from the germline V gene (reference sequence).

The chain combines TRBV3-1 (or the pseudogene TRBV3-2) with TRBJ1-3, with D maybe TRBD1 (5 bases). V shed 6 bases and J shed 0 bases, with 9 bases lying between them. This CDR3 is built from 14 residues. Germline V CDR1 and CDR2: LGHDT, YNNKEL (reference sequence). In DNA form, the CDR3 reads TGTGCCAGCAGACAGGCTAACTCTGGAAACACCATATATTTT. Its translation: CASRQANSGNTIYF.

V gene TRBV24-1 combines with J gene TRBJ1-1; D is undetermined. This CDR3 comprises 14 residues. V lost 6 bases to trimming and J lost 0 bases, with 10 bases between them. The germline gives CDR1 KGHDR, CDR2 SFDVKD. This CDR3 is CATSREIMNTEAFF. DNA of the CDR3: TGTGCCACCAGTCGGGAAATTATGAACACTGAAGCTTTCTTT.

The gene calls are TRBV9 and TRBJ2-5; a weak D match, TRBD2 (6 bases). V was trimmed by 0 bases and J by 2 bases, leaving 8 bases between them. Germline lookup yields CDR1 SGDLS and CDR2 YYNGEE. The CDR3 has 14 residues. CDR3 sequence reads: CASSVGGEQETQYF. The CDR3, as DNA: TGTGCCAGCAGCGTAGGGGGGGAACAAGAGACCCAGTACTTC.

The chain joins TRBV18 to TRBJ2-3; 9 bases match TRBD1. CDR1 KGHSH and CDR2 LQKENI come from the germline V gene. CDR3 length equals 17 residues. With 2 bases clipped from V and 0 bases from J, the junction kept 6 bases outside the gene matches. CDR3 sequence reads: CASSPTRTGVSTDTQYF. Here the CDR3 DNA reads TGTGCCAGCTCACCAACCCGGACAGGGGTGAGCACAGATACGCAGTATTTT.

The chain recombines TRBV7-9 with TRBJ1-1; D gene unclear. The ends were cut back, 3 bases at V and 12 bases at J, with 11 bases in the middle. The CDR3 contains 11 residues. Looked up from germline, CDR1 is SEHNR and CDR2 is FQNEAQ (reference sequence). CDR3 sequence (DNA): TGTGCCAGCAGCTTTGGCACAGAGACTTTCTTT. Its translation is CASSFGTETFF.

This sequence joins TRBV10-3 and TRBJ1-2; 10 bases are shared with TRBD1. J gave up 7 bases and V 6 bases, and 14 bases lay outside the gene matches. Germline CDR1 and CDR2: ENHRY and SYGVKD. This CDR3 contains 16 residues. The CDR3 reads CAISTPGQGNSVGYTF. CDR3 nucleotides: TGTGCCATCAGCACACCGGGACAGGGGAATTCGGTTGGCTACACCTTC.

This clone has only one observation. J is TRBJ1-2 and V is TRBV13, with 7 bases that match TRBD1. Unmatched junction bases numbered 9, after V lost 7 bases and J lost 4 bases. Per the germline V gene, CDR1 is PRHDT and CDR2 is FYEKMQ (reference sequence). The CDR3 runs 14 residues. The CDR3 region has the DNA TGTGCCAGCAAAGCGAGAGGACAGGCCTATGGCTACACCTTC. This codes for CASKARGQAYGYTF.

This clone showed up just a few times. The chain recombines TRBV5-1 with TRBJ1-2, with D possibly TRBD1 on 6 matching bases. V dropped 6 bases and J dropped 7 bases, with 13 bases sitting between them. The germline V gene encodes CDR1 SGHRS and CDR2 YFSETQ. The CDR3 contains 12 residues. CDR3 loop: CASTGGASGYTF. CDR3 in DNA: TGCGCCAGCACCGGGGGGGCGAGTGGCTACACCTTC.

The chain links TRBV10-3 to TRBJ1-1; no definite D call. The CDR3 loop spans 12 amino acids. The V end lost 6 bases, the J end lost 0 bases, and 5 bases lay between the germline ends. Germline CDR1 ENHRY, CDR2 SYGVKD. The CDR3 loop reads CAISPMNTEAFF. The CDR3 bases are TGTGCCATCAGCCCCATGAACACTGAAGCTTTCTTT.

The chain is built from TRBV5-1 and TRBJ1-1; D not certain. Trimming stripped 5 bases from V and 2 bases from J, with 10 bases between. CDR1 is SGHRS, CDR2 YFSETQ, per germline. CDR3 length: 13 residues. In nucleotides, the CDR3 is TGCGCCAGCAGGGGCAGCCCAAACACTGAAGCTTTCTTT. Translated: CASRGSPNTEAFF.

The gene calls are TRBV6-6 and TRBJ1-1; a possible D gene is TRBD1 (6 bases). Trimming stripped 6 bases from V and 1 base from J, with 9 bases between. CDR3 length equals 13 residues. Germline V gene lookup returns CDR1 MNHNY and CDR2 SVGAGI (reference sequence). CDR3 in amino acids: CASSRGANTEAFF. The CDR3 nucleotides read TGTGCCAGCAGCAGGGGAGCGAACACTGAAGCTTTCTTT.

The gene calls are TRBV5-1 and TRBJ2-3; 11 nucleotides line up with TRBD2. Losses at the gene ends were 4 bases for V and 6 bases for J; bases not matched to a gene: 7. Per germline, CDR1 SGHRS and CDR2 YFSETQ. CDR3 length: 15 residues. This CDR3 is CASSIISGGADTQYF. DNA of the CDR3: TGCGCCAGCAGCATTATTAGCGGGGGGGCGGATACGCAGTATTTT.